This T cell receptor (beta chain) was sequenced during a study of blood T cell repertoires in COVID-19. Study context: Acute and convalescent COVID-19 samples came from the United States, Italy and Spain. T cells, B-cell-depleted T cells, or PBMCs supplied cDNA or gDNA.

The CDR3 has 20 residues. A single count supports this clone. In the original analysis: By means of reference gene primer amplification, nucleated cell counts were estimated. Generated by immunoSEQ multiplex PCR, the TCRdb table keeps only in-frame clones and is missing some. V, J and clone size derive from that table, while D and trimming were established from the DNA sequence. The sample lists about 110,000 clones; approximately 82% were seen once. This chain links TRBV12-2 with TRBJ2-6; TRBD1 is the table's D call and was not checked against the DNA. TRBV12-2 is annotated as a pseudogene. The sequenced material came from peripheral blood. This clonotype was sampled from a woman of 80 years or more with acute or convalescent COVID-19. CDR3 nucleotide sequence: TGTGCAAGTCGCTCTCCGACTGACAGGGGGTATATTTCTGGGGCCAACGTCCTGACTTTC. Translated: CASRSPTDRGYISGANVLTF.